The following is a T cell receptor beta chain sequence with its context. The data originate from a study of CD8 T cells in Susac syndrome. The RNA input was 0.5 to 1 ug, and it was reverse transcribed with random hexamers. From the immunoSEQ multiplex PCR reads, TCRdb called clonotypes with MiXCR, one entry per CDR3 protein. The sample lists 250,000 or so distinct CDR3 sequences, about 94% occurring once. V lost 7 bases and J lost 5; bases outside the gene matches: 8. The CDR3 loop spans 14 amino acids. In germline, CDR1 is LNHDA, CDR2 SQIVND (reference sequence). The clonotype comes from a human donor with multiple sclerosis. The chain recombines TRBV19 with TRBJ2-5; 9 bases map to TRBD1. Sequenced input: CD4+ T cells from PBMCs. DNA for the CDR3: TGTGCCAGTACCCCCGGGACAGGGTTTGAGACCCAGTACTTC. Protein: CASTPGTGFETQYF.